Listed below are T cell receptor beta chains from one sample, sequenced in a study of shared clonotypes between healthy human individuals. Clones were read by immunoSEQ multiplex PCR, and TCRdb kept only the in-frame ones, dropping some. The table lists about 480,000 clones, roughly 79% of them singletons. Input material: PBMCs. The receptors originated from a woman aged 40 to 50 in good health. Some clones in this sample may be carry-over from other donors' samples. CDR3s include the opening cysteine and the closing phenylalanine or tryptophan. The D gene is left open where the match is weak. Some rows mark clone size as missing; the rest say once, few, many or name a class of expanded clone.

CDR3 protein	CDR3 DNA	V gene	J gene	clone size	D gene	CDR3 length
CASSPGSRGAREQYF	TGTGCCAGCTCACCTGGCAGTCGGGGGGCTAGGGAGCAGTACTTC	TRBV18	TRBJ2-7	.	.	15
CSVRAKSGGLNEQFF	TGCAGCGTTAGGGCAAAGTCGGGGGGCCTCAATGAGCAGTTCTTC	TRBV29-1	TRBJ2-1	few	.	15
CASRAGANVLTF	TGTGCCAGCAGAGCTGGGGCCAACGTCCTGACTTTC	TRBV6-5	TRBJ2-6	.	.	12
CASGLAGVYEQYF	TGTGCCAGTGGGTTAGCGGGGGTCTACGAGCAGTACTTC	TRBV11-2	TRBJ2-7	.	TRBD2	13
CASSLTPDPVSYEQYF	TGTGCCAGCAGCTTGACTCCGGACCCCGTTTCCTACGAGCAGTACTTC	TRBV5-4	TRBJ2-7	.	.	16
CASSDRDRGLEGYTF	TGTGCCAGCAGCGACCGGGACAGGGGGCTTGAGGGCTACACCTTC	TRBV5-6	TRBJ1-2	.	TRBD1	15
CASSLVGLAGGGDTQYF	TGTGCCAGCAGCTTAGTGGGACTAGCGGGAGGAGGAGATACGCAGTATTTT	TRBV7-2	TRBJ2-3	.	TRBD2	17
CASTEDRDYNEQFF	TGTGCCAGCACCGAGGACAGGGACTACAATGAGCAGTTCTTC	TRBV6-1	TRBJ2-1	.	TRBD1	14
CASSPMSLQETQYF	TGTGCCAGCTCACCAATGAGCCTACAAGAGACCCAGTACTTC	TRBV18	TRBJ2-5	.	.	14
CASSDRGLQPQHF	TGTGCCAGCAGTGACAGGGGGCTTCAGCCCCAGCATTTT	TRBV28	TRBJ1-5	.	TRBD1	13
CASSEYRVVGDTEAFF	TGCGCCAGCAGCGAATACAGGGTAGTGGGGGACACTGAAGCTTTCTTT	TRBV5-1	TRBJ1-1	.	.	16
CASSLSPLYGYTF	TGCGCCAGCAGCTTGTCCCCTCTCTATGGCTACACCTTC	TRBV5-1	TRBJ1-2	few	.	13
CASSPNRGPDTQYF	TGTGCCAGCAGCCCAAACAGGGGACCAGATACGCAGTATTTT	TRBV7-9	TRBJ2-3	.	TRBD1	14
CASRQGAGEQYF	TGTGCCAGCCGACAGGGGGCGGGTGAGCAGTACTTC	TRBV6-5	TRBJ2-7	once	TRBD1	12
CAWSGLAHSTDTQYF	TGTGCCTGGAGCGGACTAGCACACAGCACAGATACGCAGTATTTT	TRBV30	TRBJ2-3	.	TRBD2	15
CASSQDAGGRGYEQYF	TGCGCCAGCAGCCAAGATGCGGGCGGGAGGGGTTATGAGCAGTACTTC	TRBV4-1	TRBJ2-7	once	TRBD2	16
CASSTPPTARTGELFF	TGTGCCAGCAGTACCCCTCCGACTGCGCGCACCGGGGAGCTGTTTTTT	TRBV7-9	TRBJ2-2	.	.	16
CASSVGWMDSDQPQHF	TGTGCCAGCAGCGTAGGGTGGATGGACTCGGATCAGCCCCAGCATTTT	TRBV9	TRBJ1-5	few	.	16
CASSEGTGLEQYF	TGTGCCAGCAGTGAAGGGACAGGGCTCGAGCAGTACTTC	TRBV28	TRBJ2-7	.	TRBD1	13
CASSNGRTAPAHAPGELFF	TGTGCCAGCAGTAACGGGAGGACGGCGCCTGCGCATGCGCCTGGGGAGCTGTTTTTT	TRBV7-6	TRBJ2-2	.	TRBD2	19
CASSSGTSTDTQYF	TGCGCCAGCAGCTCCGGGACCAGCACAGATACGCAGTATTTT	TRBV5-1	TRBJ2-3	.	.	14
CASSSTGGGETQYF	TGTGCCAGCTCATCGACAGGGGGCGGGGAGACCCAGTACTTC	TRBV18	TRBJ2-5	.	TRBD1	14
CASGQGYGYTF	TGTGCCAGCGGACAGGGTTATGGCTACACCTTC	TRBV7-6	TRBJ1-2	.	TRBD1	11
CASSPKAVGGDQPQHF	TGTGCCAGCTCGCCAAAAGCAGTCGGTGGCGATCAGCCCCAGCATTTT	TRBV18	TRBJ1-5	once	.	16
CSAQDREGKETQYF	TGCAGCGCCCAGGACAGGGAAGGAAAAGAGACCCAGTACTTC	TRBV29-1	TRBJ2-5	.	TRBD1	14
CASSFTGQFTDTQYF	TGCGCCAGCAGCTTTACGGGACAGTTCACAGATACGCAGTATTTT	TRBV5-1	TRBJ2-3	.	TRBD1	15
CASSLVGLAATDTQYF	TGTGCCAGCAGCTTAGTGGGGCTAGCGGCCACAGATACGCAGTATTTT	TRBV11-2	TRBJ2-3	.	TRBD2	16
CSVELGGTGEGLQETQYF	TGCAGCGTTGAGCTTGGGGGGACAGGGGAAGGGCTACAAGAGACCCAGTACTTC	TRBV29-1	TRBJ2-5	.	TRBD1	18
CASSQDRRGRPYNEQFF	TGCGCCAGCAGCCAAGATCGCAGGGGGCGACCCTACAATGAGCAGTTCTTC	TRBV4-3	TRBJ2-1	.	TRBD1	17
CASSLVGQYEQYF	TGTGCCAGCAGCTTAGTCGGACAGTACGAGCAGTACTTC	TRBV5-4	TRBJ2-7	.	.	13
CASRTSGSDTQYF	TGTGCCAGCAGGACTAGCGGCTCAGATACGCAGTATTTT	TRBV5-4	TRBJ2-3	.	TRBD2	13
CASREREGLTGELFF	TGCGCCAGCAGGGAACGGGAGGGCCTGACCGGGGAGCTGTTTTTT	TRBV4-1	TRBJ2-2	.	TRBD2	15